This T cell receptor beta chain was recovered during a study of T cells in Graves' hyperthyroidism and ophthalmopathy. This clonotype was observed at least ten times. Amplification of TCR beta CDR3 regions used RNA as the template. The HTBI primer set served for first-round RT-PCR of the TCR CDR3. From the multiplex PCR reads, TCRdb called clonotypes with MiXCR, one entry per CDR3 protein. Of 550,000 to 600,000 distinct CDR3 sequences in the sample, around 17% were seen once. The V and J ends lost 0 bases and 7 bases, in that order; junction bases with no gene match: 13. CDR1 is DFQATT, CDR2 SNEGSKA, per germline (reference sequence). The CDR3 totals 16 residues.

Sequencing was carried out using blood. The chain uses TRBV20-1 and TRBJ1-2, with 8 bases that match TRBD1. The clonotype was recovered from a woman younger than 35 with Graves' hyperthyroidism. The CDR3 protein is CSARDLMTGDRGGYTF. The CDR3 DNA reads as TGCAGTGCTAGAGATCTGATGACAGGGGATCGTGGTGGCTACACCTTC.